The sequence of this T cell receptor beta chain was determined in a study of control samples from healthy donors and cancer patients. Repertoires were generated with immunoSEQ multiplex PCR, while TCRdb's copy carries only in-frame clones and drops some. The data contain 170,000 or so clones, under 95% of them singletons. Trimming cost V 0 bases and J 10 bases, with 18 bases left between them. CDR3 size: 15 residues. Germline V CDR1 and CDR2: MDHEN, SYDVKM. Sample: blood. The source of this sequence is a woman between 18 and 29 years old in good health. The V call is TRBV28, the J call TRBJ1-1; D is unresolved. CDR3: CASSLWGSRGDGAFF. CDR3 in DNA: TGTGCCAGCAGTTTATGGGGGTCCCGTGGCGACGGAGCTTTCTTT.